This T cell receptor beta chain originates from a study of blood T cell repertoires in COVID-19. For the study at large: The United States, Italy and Spain provided the acute and convalescent COVID-19 samples. T cells, B-cell-depleted T cells, or PBMCs supplied cDNA or gDNA.

Methods used by the authors: Estimation of nucleated cell counts was performed using reference gene primer amplification. The table came from immunoSEQ multiplex PCR; TCRdb's copy has only in-frame clones and leaves some out. V and J calls and clone size are those listed in that table; D and trimming were worked out from the DNA. The sample has tens of thousands of clones; approximately 88% are singletons. Sequences were obtained from peripheral blood. The origin of this receptor is a human donor in a cohort sampled during active COVID-19.

The CDR3 DNA reads as TGTGCCAGCAGCAAATCAGGGCCTGACAATGAGCAGTTCTTC. The encoded protein is CASSKSGPDNEQFF. The chain uses TRBV21-1 and TRBJ2-1; the table's TRBD1 call for D was not verified on the DNA. TRBV21-1 is recorded as a pseudogene. The length of the CDR3 is 14 residues.